The T cell receptor (beta chain) described here comes from a study of vaccination and CD4 T cells after COVID-19. Background on the study: In the control cultures, a CEFX pool, an HIV-1 Nef pool, or no peptide was supplied.

The Oncomine TCR Beta short-read assay sequenced DNA from cultured CD4+ T cells. Cultured CD4+ T cells yielded the extracted genomic DNA. One entry per CDR3 protein results from TCRdb running MiXCR on the PCR reads. The sample contains tens of thousands of distinct CDR3 sequences, 41% of which appear only once. Comments on this clonotype: Antigen: not known.

The ends lost 5 bases at V and 3 bases at J; junction bases unmatched: 6. From germline, CDR1 is LGHNA and CDR2 YNFKEQ. The CDR3 sequence is 15 residues long. The time point was: late sampling 161 to 241 days after vaccination in a few convalescent patients. Indicated treatment: roughly 10-day PBMC culture with coronavirus spike peptide pools or control peptides (ViraFEST assay). The ViraFEST method relied on peptide pools to expand antigen-specific T cells, followed by TCR sequencing. Wells contained roughly 2 million PBMCs each, and these were cultured with 8 to 10 IU/ml IL-2 and roughly 9.8 ug/ml peptide pools.

Sequences were derived from CD4+ T cells from blood, cultured in vitro, sampled about 7 months after SARS-CoV-2 vaccination. The clonotype comes from a human donor who had recovered from COVID-19. This rearrangement joins TRBV4-2 to TRBJ1-5, with 8 bases lining up with TRBD1. In DNA form, the CDR3 reads TGTGCCAGCAGCGGACAGGGAATCATCAATCAGCCCCAGCATTTT. This encodes CASSGQGIINQPQHF.